This entry lists 17 T cell receptor beta chains sequenced from one sample in a study of blood T cell repertoires in COVID-19 (dated by TCRdb to 2019 to 2021). The method behind the library was the immunoSEQ multiplex PCR assay. TCRdb obtained this table from immuneACCESS and retained in-frame rearrangements with V and J assigned. These tables miss some clones; where compared with another copy, unresolved V genes account for less than half of the shortfall, and the remainder is unexplained. The sample table records 120,000 to 150,000 clones; approximately 85% of these occur just once. Around 8% of the sample belongs to the ten largest clones. The specimen sequenced was peripheral blood. Source of these receptors: a woman aged 55-69 years with COVID-19, enrolled during active disease.

The rearrangement uses TRBV27 and TRBJ2-3; TRBD2 aligns across 8 bases. The junction had 5 bases not matched to a gene; V was cut back by 3 bases and J by 3 bases. The CDR3 contains 15 residues. From germline, CDR1 is MNHEY and CDR2 SMNVEV (reference sequence). This CDR3 is CASSLGLVRTDTQYF. In DNA form, the CDR3 reads TGTGCCAGCAGTTTGGGACTAGTTAGGACAGATACGCAGTATTTT.

This chain uses TRBV7-3 with TRBJ1-6; D remains ambiguous. Trimming shortened V by 0 bases and J by 12 bases, and 6 bases separated the two germline ends. This CDR3 has 12 amino acids. Looked up from germline, CDR1 is SGHTA and CDR2 is FQGTGA. The CDR3 DNA reads as TGTGCCAGCAGCTTAACAGGGAGACCCCTCCACTTT. The encoded protein is CASSLTGRPLHF.

The chain carries TRBV2 and TRBJ1-2, with D possibly being TRBD1 (5 bases). Germline assignment: CDR1 SNHLY and CDR2 FYNNEI. V lost 1 base and J 4 bases, leaving 10 bases between the germline ends. The CDR3 length is 14 residues. The CDR3 DNA follows: TGTGCCAGCAGTGAAGTGGGGCAGGTCTATGGCTACACCTTC. Encoded protein: CASSEVGQVYGYTF.

The rearrangement joins TRBV6-6 to TRBJ2-3, with D maybe TRBD2 (6 bases). The germline V gene encodes CDR1 MNHNY and CDR2 SVGAGI (reference sequence). The V and J ends lost 6 bases and 6 bases respectively, with 16 bases between them. This CDR3 spans 14 amino acids. The chain's CDR3 is CASRGGSGRDTQYF. In DNA, the CDR3 is TGTGCCAGCAGGGGAGGAAGCGGAAGGGATACGCAGTATTTT.

The genes are TRBV4-1 and TRBJ1-1; D remains ambiguous. This CDR3 is built from 15 residues. With 1 base removed from V and 0 bases from J, the gap between germline ends came to 9 bases. The V gene's germline CDR1 is MGHRA and CDR2 YSYEKL. The chain's CDR3 is CASSQVRAVNTEAFF. As DNA, the CDR3 is TGCGCCAGCAGCCAAGTTAGAGCTGTGAACACTGAAGCTTTCTTT.

This clone was recorded a few times. The genes are TRBV5-4 and TRBJ1-1; D perhaps matches TRBD1 (6 bases). Looked up from germline, CDR1 is SGHNT and CDR2 is YYREEE (reference sequence). V was pared by 4 bases and J by 0 bases, with 22 bases between. This CDR3 is 18 amino acids long. CDR3 nucleotide sequence: TGTGCCAGCAGCCCTACCAGGGGTCGGAATTCAATGAACACTGAAGCTTTCTTT. Translating gives CASSPTRGRNSMNTEAFF.

The chain uses TRBV6-5 and TRBJ1-2; the match to TRBD1 covers 10 bases. V was pared by 6 bases and J by 7 bases, with 8 bases of the junction left unmatched. Looked up from germline, CDR1 is MNHEY and CDR2 is SVGAGI. The CDR3 consists of 14 residues. CDR3 in amino acids: CASSRPGTGAGYTF. DNA of the CDR3: TGTGCCAGCAGCCGTCCCGGGACAGGGGCTGGCTACACCTTC.

The chain has TRBV6-2 or TRBV6-3 and TRBJ2-2; 11 bases are a match to TRBD1. The J segment lost 6 bases and the V segment lost 3 bases, leaving 6 bases of the junction unmatched. There are 16 residues in the CDR3. CDR1 and CDR2 from the germline V gene are MNHEY and SVGEGT. The CDR3 loop reads CASSYGTGGPSGELFF. The CDR3 nucleotides are TGTGCCAGCAGTTATGGGACAGGGGGACCGTCCGGGGAGCTGTTTTTT.

This rearrangement joins TRBV18 to TRBJ1-5; TRBD1 agrees at 8 bases. V shed 0 bases and J 4 bases; nucleotides not matched to a gene: 5. This CDR3 comprises 16 residues. The germline V gene encodes CDR1 KGHSH and CDR2 LQKENI. The CDR3 nucleotides are TGTGCCAGCTCACCACCGGGACAGGTTGCGAATCAGCCCCAGCATTTT. Protein product: CASSPPGQVANQPQHF. Supplemented by reference TRBV18 and TRBJ1-5, the full variable domain reads NAGVMQNPRHLVRRRGQEARLRCSPMKGHSHVYWYRQLPEEGLKFMVYLQKENIIDESGMPKERFSAEFPKEGPSILRIQQVVRGDSAAYFCASSPPGQVANQPQHFGDGTRLSIL.

This chain links TRBV27 with TRBJ1-5; D is possibly TRBD1 (5 bases). This CDR3 comprises 14 residues. Germline loops: CDR1 MNHEY, CDR2 SMNVEV (reference sequence). V was shortened by 5 bases and J by 6 bases, with 14 bases between the two germline ends. The CDR3 here is CASSPGLGGQPQHF. Here the CDR3 DNA reads TGTGCCAGCAGTCCGGGACTAGGAGGTCAGCCCCAGCATTTT.

With regard to this clone: This sample also contains other DNA sequences that code for the same CDR3. V is TRBV6-5 and J is TRBJ2-2; D may be TRBD2 (6 bases). Trimming pared 7 bases from V and 1 base from J, leaving 7 bases between. This CDR3 has 13 residues. The germline gives CDR1 MNHEY, CDR2 SVGAGI. The CDR3 loop is CASTGGNTGELFF. Written as DNA, the CDR3 is TGTGCCAGCACCGGGGGGAACACCGGGGAGCTGTTTTTT.

The chain carries TRBV11-3 and TRBJ1-3; no firm D call. With 6 bases removed from V and 4 bases from J, the gap between germline ends came to 10 bases. This CDR3 comprises 13 residues. CDR1 is SGHNT, CDR2 YENEEA, per germline. The CDR3 loop is CASSSLFGNTIYF. In nucleotides, the CDR3 is TGTGCCAGCAGTTCTCTTTTCGGAAACACCATATATTTT.

The rearrangement uses TRBV19 and TRBJ2-3, with 8 positions matching TRBD2. J was trimmed by 2 bases and V by 7 bases; bases with no gene match: 5. This CDR3 region has 14 residues. In germline, CDR1 is LNHDA, CDR2 SQIVND (reference sequence). The CDR3 reads CASKTSGATDTQYF. The DNA for the CDR3 is TGTGCCAGTAAAACTAGCGGAGCCACAGATACGCAGTATTTT. Together with reference TRBV19 and TRBJ2-3, the CDR3 gives the full variable domain: DGGITQSPKYLFRKEGQNVTLSCEQNLNHDAMYWYRQDPGQGLRLIYYSQIVNDFQKGDIAEGYSVSREKKESFPLTVTSAQKNPTAFYLCASKTSGATDTQYFGPGTRLTVL.

The V call is TRBV10-3, the J call TRBJ2-3, with 9 bases that match TRBD1. The CDR3 has 15 residues. CDR1 and CDR2 (germline): ENHRY, SYGVKD. J was trimmed by 2 bases and V by 6 bases; bases with no gene match: 6. The CDR3 loop reads CAISGDRVFTDTQYF. The CDR3 coding sequence is TGTGCCATCAGCGGGGACAGGGTTTTCACAGATACGCAGTATTTT.

CDR3 amino acids: CASSRNRDTGELFF. The CDR3 DNA follows: TGTGCCAGCAGTCGGAACCGGGACACCGGGGAGCTGTTTTTT. V and J are TRBV2 and TRBJ2-2, with D unclear. CDR1 and CDR2 from the germline V gene are SNHLY and FYNNEI. This CDR3 is 14 amino acids long. Trimming stripped 5 bases from V and 3 bases from J, with 10 bases between.

The CDR3 nucleotides are TGTGCCAGCAGTGGTTCAGGGTGGCAGCCATCGATGGGAAACACCATATATTTT. Translating gives CASSGSGWQPSMGNTIYF. This chain joins TRBV2 and TRBJ1-3; a possible D gene is TRBD1 (5 bases). V was shortened by 4 bases and J by 4 bases, with 23 bases between the two germline ends. The CDR3 sequence is 18 residues long. Germline V gene lookup returns CDR1 SNHLY and CDR2 FYNNEI.

The chain has TRBV5-5 and TRBJ1-2, with TRBD1 matching 7 bases. CDR3 length equals 15 residues. The ends lost 0 bases at V and 4 bases at J; junction bases unmatched: 6. Germline assignment: CDR1 SGHKS and CDR2 YYEKEE (reference sequence). As DNA, the CDR3 is TGTGCCAGCAGCTTGGAGCGACAGGGCCTCTATGGCTACACCTTC. Translation: CASSLERQGLYGYTF. The full variable domain, rest sourced from reference TRBV5-5 and TRBJ1-2, is DAGVTQSPTHLIKTRGQQVTLRCSPISGHKSVSWYQQVLGQGPQFIFQYYEKEERGRGNFPDRFSARQFPNYSSELNVNALLLGDSALYLCASSLERQGLYGYTFGSGTRLTVV.